One sample yielded the 10 T cell receptor beta chains listed below, sequenced in a study of cytomegalovirus exposure and HLA in healthy donors. Measured with immunoSEQ multiplex PCR; TCRdb has only the in-frame clones, and not every one. This table has around 300,000 clones, 88% appearing once. Sequenced sample: PBMCs. These receptors came from a man in his thirties or forties in good health and CMV-seronegative.

The chain recombines TRBV11-3 with TRBJ2-1; no reliable D call. The germline V gene has CDR1 SGHNT and CDR2 YENEEA. The CDR3 has 15 amino acids. The V gene lost 2 bases and the J gene lost 0 bases, with 8 bases spanning the gap. CDR3 coding DNA: TGTGCCAGCAGCTTAACACAAAGCTCCTACAATGAGCAGTTCTTC. Translated, it gives CASSLTQSSYNEQFF. The variable domain in full, with the rest retrieved from reference TRBV11-3 and TRBJ2-1, is EAGVVQSPRYKIIEKKQPVAFWCNPISGHNTLYWYLQNLGQGPELLIRYENEEAVDDSQLPKDRFSAERLKGVDSTLKIQPAELGDSAVYLCASSLTQSSYNEQFFGPGTRLTVL.

This chain uses TRBV5-4 with TRBJ2-7; D possibly corresponds to TRBD1 (6 bases). The germline V and J ends were trimmed by 2 bases and 2 bases, with 11 bases remaining between them. The CDR3 length is 14 residues. Germline CDR1 reads SGHNT; CDR2 reads YYREEE (reference sequence). The CDR3 is CASSFRDMPYEQYF. For the CDR3, the DNA is TGTGCCAGCAGCTTCCGGGACATGCCCTACGAGCAGTACTTC. Combining the CDR3 with reference TRBV5-4 and TRBJ2-7 gives the whole variable domain ETGVTQSPTHLIKTRGQQVTLRCSSQSGHNTVSWYQQALGQGPQFIFQYYREEENGRGNFPPRFSGLQFPNYSSELNVNALELDDSALYLCASSFRDMPYEQYFGPGTRLTVT.

The chain links TRBV5-1 to TRBJ2-1; D is perhaps TRBD2 (6 bases). The CDR3 has 16 residues. Germline V gene lookup returns CDR1 SGHRS and CDR2 YFSETQ. With 4 bases removed from V and 0 bases from J, the gap between germline ends came to 14 bases. The CDR3 nucleotides are TGCGCCAGCAGCCTTTCGGACGGGAGCTCCTACAATGAGCAGTTCTTC. Its translation: CASSLSDGSSYNEQFF.

The rearrangement joins TRBV6-5 to TRBJ1-6; D might be TRBD1 (6 bases). The CDR3 has 13 residues. Germline assignment: CDR1 MNHEY and CDR2 SVGAGI. V was shortened by 5 bases and J by 9 bases, with 11 bases between the two germline ends. The DNA for the CDR3 is TGTGCCAGCAGTCTGGGGGCTTTTTCACCCCTCCACTTT. Translating gives CASSLGAFSPLHF.

This rearrangement joins TRBV9 to TRBJ2-4, with a weak D call TRBD2 (5 bases). Germline V gene sequence: CDR1 SGDLS, CDR2 YYNGEE. The V gene lost 3 bases and the J gene lost 7 bases, with 20 bases spanning the gap. The CDR3 spans 16 residues. The CDR3 coding sequence is TGTGCCAGCAGCGCCACCCGGGAAACTAGGGCGAACATTCAGTACTTC. It is translated as CASSATRETRANIQYF.

The rearrangement uses TRBV12-5 and TRBJ2-7, with D perhaps TRBD1 (6 bases). The ends were cut back, 2 bases at V and 5 bases at J, with 16 bases in the middle. This CDR3 comprises 15 residues. Per the germline V gene, CDR1 is LGHNT and CDR2 is FRNRAP. The CDR3: CASGLISRGLNEQYF. CDR3 sequence (DNA): TGTGCTAGTGGTTTGATCAGCAGGGGCTTAAACGAGCAGTACTTC. The whole variable domain, filled in from reference TRBV12-5 and TRBJ2-7, reads DARVTQTPRHKVTEMGQEVTMRCQPILGHNTVFWYRQTMMQGLELLAYFRNRAPLDDSGMPKDRFSAEMPDATLATLKIQPSEPRDSAVYFCASGLISRGLNEQYFGPGTRLTVT.

The chain joins TRBV15 to TRBJ1-1; D is unclear. Germline CDR1 and CDR2: LNHNV and YYDKDF (reference sequence). The CDR3 length is 14 residues. Trimming stripped 1 base from V and 4 bases from J, with 10 bases between. The CDR3 DNA follows: TGTGCCACCAGCAGAGGGGCCGGGAGCACTGAAGCTTTCTTT. Its translation is CATSRGAGSTEAFF.

The chain uses TRBV6-5 and TRBJ2-4; D is unclear. The CDR3 is 13 amino acids. Germline V gene sequence: CDR1 MNHEY, CDR2 SVGAGI. The V end lost 0 bases, the J end lost 8 bases, and 8 bases lay between the germline ends. CDR3 sequence: CASSYSGAYIQYF. The CDR3 DNA follows: TGTGCCAGCAGTTACTCGGGCGCCTACATTCAGTACTTC.

This rearrangement joins TRBV7-9 to TRBJ2-1; 7 positions agree with TRBD2. V lost 5 bases and J lost 9; bases outside the gene matches: 13. From germline, CDR1 is SEHNR and CDR2 FQNEAQ (reference sequence). The CDR3 is made up of 15 amino acids. CDR3 coding DNA: TGTGCCAGCAGCCCAAATGTGGAGCAGCGGGGTGAGCAGTTCTTC. Encoded protein: CASSPNVEQRGEQFF.

The V call is TRBV5-1, the J call TRBJ1-1, with 10 bases aligning to TRBD1. V lost 1 base and J lost 4; bases outside the gene matches: 10. The CDR3 length is 17 residues. The V gene's germline CDR1 is SGHRS and CDR2 YFSETQ. The CDR3 reads CASSLQRERTGGTEAFF. CDR3 in DNA: TGCGCCAGCAGCTTGCAACGCGAACGGACAGGGGGCACTGAAGCTTTCTTT.